The 4 T cell receptor beta chains below were found in one sample sequenced in a study of blood T cell repertoires in COVID-19. Data came from immunoSEQ multiplex PCR; TCRdb stores just in-frame clones and leaves some out. The data contain about 270,000 clones, around 93% of them singletons. The material sequenced was PBMCs or T cells enriched from blood (not recorded which). These receptors all come from a man aged 35 to 55 who had been exposed to COVID-19.

The V call is TRBV7-3, the J call TRBJ2-7; D may be TRBD2 (5 bases). This CDR3 has 15 residues. Germline V gene lookup returns CDR1 SGHTA and CDR2 FQGTGA. Deletions cut 4 bases from V and 1 base from J, with 14 bases between. The CDR3 sequence is CASSSIGLLSYEQYF. CDR3 bases: TGTGCCAGCAGCTCGATCGGACTTCTTTCCTACGAGCAGTACTTC.

This clone was seen only once. This chain links TRBV5-1 with TRBJ1-2; 7 bases line up with TRBD1. Germline V lookup: CDR1 SGHRS, CDR2 YFSETQ. Unmatched junction bases numbered 3, after V lost 4 bases and J lost 3 bases. The CDR3 totals 13 residues. CDR3 amino acids: CASSAGTDYGYTF. In DNA form, the CDR3 reads TGCGCCAGCAGCGCAGGGACAGACTATGGCTACACCTTC.

The V call is TRBV7-2, the J call TRBJ2-3; a weak D match, TRBD2 (5 bases). Germline CDR1 is SGHTA and CDR2 is FQGNSA. There are 14 residues in the CDR3. Trimming removed 2 bases from V and 2 bases from J, with 8 bases in between. The CDR3 loop reads CASSLRGNTDTQYF. The CDR3 DNA reads as TGTGCCAGCAGCTTAAGAGGGAACACAGATACGCAGTATTTT.

V is TRBV28 and J is TRBJ2-1, with 11 nucleotides matching TRBD2. V dropped 7 bases and J dropped 3; count of bases not matched to a gene: 11. Germline assignment: CDR1 MDHEN and CDR2 SYDVKM. The CDR3 spans 17 residues. The CDR3 loop is CASILTSGAEVYNEQFF. The CDR3 DNA reads as TGTGCCAGCATACTGACTAGCGGGGCGGAAGTCTACAATGAGCAGTTCTTC.